These 31 T cell receptor beta chains originate from one sample sequenced in a study of T cells in Graves' hyperthyroidism and ophthalmopathy. RNA transcripts yielded amplified TCR beta CDR3 regions. The HTBI primer set served for first-round RT-PCR of the TCR CDR3. Each CDR3 protein is one row after TCRdb ran MiXCR on the multiplex PCR reads. The sample carries over 500,000 distinct CDR3 sequences, over 45% recorded once. The material sequenced was peripheral blood or thyroid tissue (not recorded which). Receptors originate from an adult woman with Graves' disease, either hyperthyroidism or ophthalmopathy (not recorded which).

Ten or more counts support this clonotype. The chain employs TRBV3-1 and TRBJ1-5, with D perhaps TRBD1 (5 bases). Germline V CDR1 and CDR2: LGHDT, YNNKEL (reference sequence). V gave up 5 bases and J gave up 6 bases, with 14 bases separating them. The CDR3 has 14 amino acids. The chain's CDR3 is CASSEGDDSQPQHF. CDR3 in DNA: TGTGCCAGCAGCGAAGGGGACGATAGTCAGCCCCAGCATTTT.

The chain has TRBV10-3 and TRBJ2-5; tentative D call: TRBD1 (6 bases). V lost 10 bases and J 5 bases, leaving 20 bases between the germline ends. CDR1 ENHRY and CDR2 SYGVKD come from the germline V gene. There are 14 residues in the CDR3. The CDR3 coding sequence is TGTGCCAGCAGATTTCCACAGGGTCGGGAGACCCAGTACTTC. Translated, it gives CASRFPQGRETQYF.

The chain recombines TRBV15 with TRBJ1-4; TRBD1 aligns across 10 bases. The junction had 0 bases not matched to a gene; V was cut back by 3 bases and J by 5 bases. The CDR3 extends over 14 amino acids. CDR1 is LNHNV and CDR2 is YYDKDF in the germline V gene (reference sequence). The CDR3 DNA reads as TGTGCCACCAGCAGGACAGGGGGCAATGAAAAACTGTTTTTT. Its translation: CATSRTGGNEKLFF. The full variable domain, in which reference TRBV15 and TRBJ1-4 provide the parts outside the CDR3, is DAMVIQNPRYQVTQFGKPVTLSCSQTLNHNVMYWYQQKSSQAPKLLFHYYDKDFNNEADTPDNFQSRRPNTSFCFLDIRSPGLGDTAMYLCATSRTGGNEKLFFGSGTQLSVL.

This clonotype was counted only a few times. The chain has TRBV10-3 and TRBJ2-3; 9 nucleotides match TRBD1. This CDR3 contains 15 residues. V lost 6 bases and J lost 0; bases outside the gene matches: 4. Germline lookup yields CDR1 ENHRY and CDR2 SYGVKD. This CDR3 reads CAISGQGKSTDTQYF. CDR3 nucleotide sequence: TGTGCCATCAGCGGACAGGGGAAGAGCACAGATACGCAGTATTTT.

This clonotype was seen a handful of times. The chain combines TRBV29-1 with TRBJ2-7; 10 bases line up with TRBD2. The CDR3 is 12 residues long. The ends lost 8 bases at V and 4 bases at J; junction bases unmatched: 5. Looked up from germline, CDR1 is SQVTM and CDR2 is ANQGSEA. The CDR3 bases are TGCAGCTATAGGACTAGCGGATACGAGCAGTACTTC. As protein: CSYRTSGYEQYF.

This clonotype has a count of ten or more. The chain has TRBV30 and TRBJ1-5; D is unclear. CDR1 and CDR2 from the germline V gene are GTSNPN and SVGIG (reference sequence). With 3 bases removed from V and 4 bases from J, the gap between germline ends came to 7 bases. The length of the CDR3 is 12 residues. CDR3 in DNA: TGTGCCTGGAGCGGTGGGAATCAGCCCCAGCATTTT. This gives the protein CAWSGGNQPQHF. The entire variable domain, with the rest obtained from reference TRBV30 and TRBJ1-5, is as follows: SQTIHQWPATLVQPVGSPLSLECTVEGTSNPNLYWYRQAAGRGLQLLFYSVGIGQISSEVPQNLSASRPQDRQFILSSKKLLLSDSGFYLCAWSGGNQPQHFGDGTRLSIL.

This clonotype was detected ten times or more. The chain recombines TRBV6-6 with TRBJ1-5; TRBD1 matches 7 bases. The CDR3 totals 15 residues. Losses at the gene ends were 0 bases for V and 4 bases for J; bases not matched to a gene: 3. CDR1 and CDR2 (germline): MNHNY, SVGAGI (reference sequence). The CDR3 region has the DNA TGTGCCAGCAGTTACTCGACAGGGCGGAATCAGCCCCAGCATTTT. Translating it yields CASSYSTGRNQPQHF.

Here the CDR3 DNA reads TGCAGTACAAAGGACGGAAAAATGAACACTGAAGCTTTCTTT. Protein sequence: CSTKDGKMNTEAFF. The chain employs TRBV20-1 and TRBJ1-1; no definite D call. Germline V gene lookup returns CDR1 DFQATT and CDR2 SNEGSKA (reference sequence). Trimming stripped 8 bases from V and 0 bases from J, with 16 bases between. This CDR3 spans 14 amino acids.

This chain connects TRBV19 to TRBJ2-5; D could derive from TRBD1 or TRBD2 (5 bases each). The length of the CDR3 is 14 residues. CDR1 is LNHDA and CDR2 is SQIVND in the germline V gene (reference sequence). The V end lost 9 bases, the J end lost 2 bases, and 16 bases lay between the germline ends. The CDR3 loop is CARPGTLAQETQYF. CDR3 nucleotide sequence: TGTGCCAGACCCGGGACGCTGGCGCAAGAGACCCAGTACTTC.

This clonotype was found many times. The V and J genes are TRBV11-1 and TRBJ2-7; D call uncertain. The CDR3 length is 14 residues. Deletions cut 5 bases from V and 1 base from J, with 12 bases between. Germline loops: CDR1 SGHAT, CDR2 FQDESV (reference sequence). This CDR3 is CASSPGRVSYEQYF. CDR3 DNA sequence: TGTGCCAGCAGCCCCGGAAGGGTTTCCTACGAGCAGTACTTC.

This rearrangement joins TRBV10-1 to TRBJ1-4, with D possibly TRBD1 on 5 matching bases. Germline V CDR1 and CDR2: WNHNN, SYGVQD (reference sequence). With 11 bases removed from V and 0 bases from J, the gap between germline ends came to 16 bases. The length of the CDR3 is 15 residues. The CDR3 coding sequence is TGCGCCCCAGGGCGGGAGGAACCAACTAATGAAAAACTGTTTTTT. Translating it yields CAPGREEPTNEKLFF.

This chain uses TRBV12-3 or TRBV12-4 with TRBJ2-7; 8 bases agree with TRBD1. The V and J ends lost 5 bases and 6 bases, in that order; junction bases with no gene match: 6. The CDR3 has 13 amino acids. The chain's CDR3 is CASSPPTGGEQYF. DNA for the CDR3: TGTGCCAGCAGTCCCCCCACAGGGGGCGAGCAGTACTTC.

This rearrangement joins TRBV28 to TRBJ2-2, with D possibly being TRBD1 (5 bases). This CDR3 has 15 residues. Germline CDR1 MDHEN, CDR2 SYDVKM. V shed 8 bases and J shed 6 bases, with 19 bases lying between them. CDR3 in DNA: TGTGCCAGCCGCTTCGGCAACCTGGGGCCCGGGGAGCTGTTTTTT. Amino acids: CASRFGNLGPGELFF.

The rearrangement uses TRBV5-1 and TRBJ2-7; D tentatively reads TRBD1 or TRBD2 (5 bases each). Germline values: CDR1 SGHRS, CDR2 YFSETQ. The CDR3 consists of 15 residues. Trimming took off 2 bases at V and 1 base at J, with 13 bases between the two ends. The CDR3 loop reads CASSFGDRLSYEQYF. The CDR3 nucleotides are TGCGCCAGCAGCTTTGGGGACCGACTTTCCTACGAGCAGTACTTC.

The chain carries TRBV2 and TRBJ2-5; 8 bases line up with TRBD1. The CDR3 covers 14 residues. J gave up 7 bases and V 7 bases, and 11 bases lay outside the gene matches. From germline, CDR1 is SNHLY and CDR2 FYNNEI. CDR3 amino acids: CASTGIQGARTQYF. As DNA, the CDR3 is TGTGCCAGCACGGGTATCCAGGGGGCAAGGACCCAGTACTTC.

V is TRBV2 and J is TRBJ1-6; TRBD1 matches 7 bases. After removal of 8 bases from V and 7 bases from J, the junction contained 5 bases not matched to a gene. The CDR3 loop spans 13 amino acids. Per germline, CDR1 SNHLY and CDR2 FYNNEI. This CDR3 is CASEGARNSPLHF. Written as DNA, the CDR3 is TGTGCCAGCGAGGGGGCGCGAAATTCACCCCTCCACTTT. Full variable domain (remainder filled in from reference TRBV2 and TRBJ1-6): EPEVTQTPSHQVTQMGQEVILRCVPISNHLYFYWYRQILGQKVEFLVSFYNNEISEKSEIFDDQFSVERPDGSNFTLKIRSTKLEDSAMYFCASEGARNSPLHFGNGTRLTVT.

The V gene is TRBV28, the J gene TRBJ2-3; 9 bases fit TRBD2. The CDR3 loop spans 15 amino acids. CDR1 MDHEN and CDR2 SYDVKM come from the germline V gene. Trimming at V came to 5 bases and at J to 3 bases, leaving 6 bases not matched to a gene. The CDR3 coding sequence is TGTGCCAGCAGTGCAAATAGCGGGAGAACAGATACGCAGTATTTT. Translation: CASSANSGRTDTQYF.

This clonotype was seen repeatedly, ten times or more. The chain carries TRBV7-6 and TRBJ1-3; 9 nucleotides align to TRBD1. V lost 4 bases to trimming and J lost 4 bases; unmatched junction nucleotides: 8. This CDR3 is 16 amino acids long. Germline CDR1 is SGHVS and CDR2 is FNYEAQ. The CDR3 DNA is TGTGCCAGCAGCTCCACAGGGGGCGCGGGAGGAAACACCATATATTTT. Its protein product is CASSSTGGAGGNTIYF.

The genes are TRBV7-9 and TRBJ1-1; possibly TRBD1 for D (6 bases). Germline V gene lookup returns CDR1 SEHNR and CDR2 FQNEAQ (reference sequence). V was pared by 1 base and J by 9 bases, with 15 bases between. The CDR3 is 14 amino acids. CDR3 region: CASSLVGQTNKAFF. Here the CDR3 DNA reads TGTGCCAGCAGCTTAGTCGGACAGACGAACAAAGCTTTCTTT.

Ten or more counts support this clonotype. V gene TRBV7-9 combines with J gene TRBJ1-6; 7 bases agree with TRBD1. V lost 0 bases to trimming and J lost 6 bases; unmatched junction nucleotides: 2. CDR3 length: 15 amino acids. Germline CDR1 SEHNR, CDR2 FQNEAQ (reference sequence). The CDR3 protein is CASSLAAGGNSPLHF. The CDR3 nucleotides read TGTGCCAGCAGCTTAGCGGCAGGGGGTAATTCACCCCTCCACTTT.

The chain recombines TRBV29-1 with TRBJ1-2; D might be TRBD1 (6 bases). Germline V CDR1 and CDR2: SQVTM, ANQGSEA. CDR3 length: 11 residues. The ends were cut back, 5 bases at V and 6 bases at J, with 10 bases in the middle. DNA for the CDR3: TGCAGCGTTTCTACAGGGCATGGCTACACCTTC. It yields the protein CSVSTGHGYTF.

The chain combines TRBV10-3 with TRBJ1-2; the match to TRBD1 covers 8 bases. Per germline, CDR1 ENHRY and CDR2 SYGVKD. Unmatched junction bases numbered 7, after V lost 3 bases and J lost 4 bases. CDR3 length equals 15 residues. The CDR3 nucleotides are TGTGCCATCAGTGACCCAGGGGGCGCGACCTATGGCTACACCTTC. Translation gives CAISDPGGATYGYTF.

The rearrangement joins TRBV20-1 to TRBJ2-2; TRBD1 matches at 10 bases. Germline loops: CDR1 DFQATT, CDR2 SNEGSKA (reference sequence). The CDR3 is 16 residues long. Germline trimming cut 3 bases from V and 5 bases from J; bases unmatched to any gene: 9. The CDR3 reads CSASDAGTGATGELFF. In nucleotides, the CDR3 is TGCAGTGCTAGCGACGCCGGGACAGGGGCAACCGGGGAGCTGTTTTTT.

The table lists this clonotype with many counts. The V and J genes are TRBV6-5 and TRBJ2-7; D remains ambiguous. Between the trimmed V and J ends, which lost 6 bases and 5 bases, there was a span of 11 bases. This CDR3 is 12 amino acids long. Germline loops: CDR1 MNHEY, CDR2 SVGAGI. For the CDR3, the DNA is TGTGCCAGCAGATCCGTTTCAGACGAGCAGTACTTC. This translates into CASRSVSDEQYF.

The J gene is TRBJ1-1, the V gene TRBV6-5; 9 bases map to TRBD1. The CDR3 spans 15 residues. From germline, CDR1 is MNHEY and CDR2 SVGAGI. After removal of 5 bases from V and 3 bases from J, the junction contained 7 bases not matched to a gene. This CDR3 reads CASSTTGTGYTEAFF. The CDR3 coding sequence is TGTGCCAGCAGTACCACCGGGACAGGGTACACTGAAGCTTTCTTT.

This clonotype appeared many times. The rearrangement joins TRBV9 to TRBJ1-6; D is unclear. Trimming cost V 0 bases and J 5 bases, with 12 bases left between them. CDR1 SGDLS and CDR2 YYNGEE come from the germline V gene. This CDR3 is built from 16 residues. The CDR3 region has the DNA TGTGCCAGCAGCGTAGGTGGGGAAAGGGATAATTCACCCCTCCACTTT. Encoded protein: CASSVGGERDNSPLHF.

This sequence joins TRBV6-1 and TRBJ2-3; TRBD2 matches at 12 bases. Germline CDR1 reads MNHNS; CDR2 reads SASEGT. V shed 4 bases and J 2 bases; nucleotides not matched to a gene: 4. The CDR3 is 16 residues long. CDR3 region: CASSARTSGNTDTQYF. The CDR3, as DNA: TGTGCCAGCAGTGCACGGACTAGCGGGAACACAGATACGCAGTATTTT.

The chain couples TRBV5-1 to TRBJ1-2; D is possibly TRBD1 (6 bases). V was clipped by 4 bases and J by 8 bases, with 18 bases between them. Germline lookup yields CDR1 SGHRS and CDR2 YFSETQ. The CDR3 has 14 residues. The CDR3 bases are TGCGCCAGCAGCCCCGGCGGGGGCCTTAGGGGCTACACCTTC. This translates into CASSPGGGLRGYTF.

This chain links TRBV5-6 with TRBJ2-7; TRBD1 aligns across 8 bases. The CDR3 runs 12 residues. The trim removed 4 bases at V and 6 bases at J, leaving 3 bases unmatched. Per germline, CDR1 SGHDT and CDR2 YYEEEE. The CDR3 DNA reads as TGTGCCAGCAGCCGACAGGGGATCGAGCAGTACTTC. Amino acid sequence: CASSRQGIEQYF.

The chain carries TRBV20-1 and TRBJ1-4; D is unresolved. The CDR3 loop spans 13 amino acids. Trimming cost V 4 bases and J 0 bases, with 6 bases left between them. CDR1 and CDR2 from the germline V gene are DFQATT and SNEGSKA (reference sequence). CDR3 amino acids: CSAIVATNEKLFF. CDR3 in DNA: TGCAGTGCTATAGTTGCAACTAATGAAAAACTGTTTTTT.

This clonotype was seen only a few times. The missing conserved phenylalanine or tryptophan at the end of this CDR3 makes a read error likely. The genes are TRBV20-1 and TRBJ1-3, with TRBD1 as a possible D gene (5 bases). The CDR3 is made up of 13 amino acids. V gave up 2 bases and J gave up 4 bases, with 9 bases separating them. Per germline, CDR1 DFQATT and CDR2 SNEGSKA (reference sequence). In DNA form, the CDR3 reads TGCAGTGCTAGAACCCCAGGGGGAAACACCATATATTCT. It is translated as CSARTPGGNTIYS.